Listed below are T cell receptor beta chains from one sample, sequenced in a study of cytomegalovirus exposure and HLA in healthy donors. Assay used: immunoSEQ multiplex PCR; TCRdb lists only in-frame clones, some missing. Altogether around 200,000 clones are present, about 88% being singletons, with the ten largest covering around 0.3%. Sequenced input: PBMCs. The receptor set was obtained from a woman aged 25 to 45 in good health and CMV-seronegative. Both conserved end residues are part of each CDR3. D genes are given only for firm matches. Size tells how often a clone was seen (once, few, many) or the class of an expanded clone, and some rows leave it out.

D gene	V gene	CDR3 length	clone size	J gene	CDR3 protein	CDR3 DNA
-	TRBV7-8	14	-	TRBJ2-3	CASSLDRGTDTQYF	TGTGCCAGCAGCTTAGATCGAGGCACAGATACGCAGTATTTT
TRBD2	TRBV2	15	-	TRBJ2-7	CASSARTSGPYEQYF	TGTGCCAGCAGCGCCCGGACTAGCGGACCCTACGAGCAGTACTTC
TRBD2	TRBV19	15	once	TRBJ2-1	CASSLSGGPYNEQFF	TGTGCCAGTAGTTTGAGCGGGGGGCCTTACAATGAGCAGTTCTTC
TRBD2	TRBV7-2	17	-	TRBJ2-3	CASSLGRLAGGPDTQYF	TGTGCCAGCAGCTTAGGGCGACTAGCGGGAGGGCCAGATACGCAGTATTTT
TRBD1	TRBV6-5	14	-	TRBJ2-7	CASRETGGLYEQYF	TGTGCCAGCAGAGAAACAGGGGGCTTGTACGAGCAGTACTTC
TRBD2	TRBV5-1	16	once	TRBJ2-3	CASSSLTSGSTDTQYF	TGCGCCAGCAGCTCGTTAACTAGCGGTAGCACAGATACGCAGTATTTT
-	TRBV15	17	-	TRBJ2-1	CATSPPLGRAEYNEQFF	TGTGCCACCAGCCCTCCTCTCGGGCGGGCCGAGTACAATGAGCAGTTCTTC
-	TRBV11-2	15	few	TRBJ1-1	CASSLMGQLSTEAFF	TGTGCCAGCAGCTTAATGGGGCAGTTGAGCACTGAAGCTTTCTTT
-	TRBV5-1	17	-	TRBJ2-1	CASSLGGNSPSYNEQFF	TGCGCCAGCAGCCTAGGAGGTAACAGTCCCTCCTACAATGAGCAGTTCTTC
-	TRBV25-1	18	many	TRBJ2-7	CASSVVDKGPLGSYEQYF	TGTGCCAGCAGTGTGGTGGACAAAGGCCCCTTGGGCTCCTACGAGCAGTACTTC
TRBD1	TRBV5-1	14	-	TRBJ2-5	CASSLRTGQETQYF	TGCGCCAGCAGCTTGAGGACAGGCCAAGAGACCCAGTACTTC
-	TRBV4-1	15	few	TRBJ1-1	CASSQSVVVRTEAFF	TGCGCCAGCAGCCAGTCCGTGGTAGTGAGGACTGAAGCTTTCTTT
-	TRBV5-4	14	-	TRBJ1-2	CASSFGSRYYGYTF	TGTGCCAGCAGCTTCGGTTCCAGGTACTATGGCTACACCTTC